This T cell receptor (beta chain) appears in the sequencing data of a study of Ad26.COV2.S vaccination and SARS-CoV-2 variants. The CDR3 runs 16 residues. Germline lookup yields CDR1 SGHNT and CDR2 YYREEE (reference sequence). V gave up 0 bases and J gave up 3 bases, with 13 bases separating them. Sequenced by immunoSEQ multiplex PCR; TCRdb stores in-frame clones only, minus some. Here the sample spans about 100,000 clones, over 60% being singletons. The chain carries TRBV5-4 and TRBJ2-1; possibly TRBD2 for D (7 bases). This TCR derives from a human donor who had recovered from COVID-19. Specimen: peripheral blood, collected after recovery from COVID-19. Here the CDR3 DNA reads TGTGCCAGCAGCTTGGGAGGGGGGGCCAACTACAATGAGCAGTTCTTC. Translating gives CASSLGGGANYNEQFF.